This TCR beta chain was captured by sequencing in a study of T cells expressing NK-cell markers. The CDR3 has 12 amino acids. Reprocessing the 5' RACE reads, TCRdb reports a single entry for every CDR3 protein and omits DNA. Recorded for this sample: about 540,000 distinct CDR3 sequences. The chain links TRBV12-3 or TRBV12-4 to TRBJ1-1. The receptor's source is a man younger than 35 in good health. The specimen sequenced was blood T cells: a sorted CD56 or NKG2C T cell subset, CD4+ or CD8+ T cells, or bulk PBMC T cells (not recorded which). This CDR3 reads CASSLGLGQAFF.